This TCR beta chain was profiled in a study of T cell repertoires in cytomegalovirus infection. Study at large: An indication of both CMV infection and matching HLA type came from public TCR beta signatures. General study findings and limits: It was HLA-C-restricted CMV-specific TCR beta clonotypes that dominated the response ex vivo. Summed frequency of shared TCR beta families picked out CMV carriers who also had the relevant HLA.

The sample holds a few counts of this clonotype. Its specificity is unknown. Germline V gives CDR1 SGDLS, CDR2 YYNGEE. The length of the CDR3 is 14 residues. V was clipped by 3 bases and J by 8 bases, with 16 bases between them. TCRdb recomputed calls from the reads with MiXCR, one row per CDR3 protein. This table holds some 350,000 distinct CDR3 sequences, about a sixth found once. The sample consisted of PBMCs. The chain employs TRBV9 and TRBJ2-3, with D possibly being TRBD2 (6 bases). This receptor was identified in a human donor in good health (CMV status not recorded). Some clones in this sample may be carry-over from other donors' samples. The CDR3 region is CASSADYKLGTQYF. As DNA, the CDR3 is TGTGCCAGCAGCGCGGACTATAAGCTAGGTACGCAGTATTTT.